The text below deals with one T cell receptor beta chain. No antigen is known for it. This specimen comes from a study of T cell responses to AZD1222 COVID-19 vaccine. Study-level points and caveats: When two AZD1222 doses had been given, Spike-specific TCR breadth and depth rose. Repertoire sampling happened only post peak T cell response. Vaccine-related CD4 TCRs covered spike, predominating at 160-218 and 743-854. Clonal diversity may have been underestimated, and the donors were mostly white British, with more females than males.

CDR3 length: 8 residues. Trimming pared 5 bases from V and 10 bases from J, leaving 3 bases between. In germline, CDR1 is SEHNR, CDR2 FQNEAQ (reference sequence). The data were produced by immunoSEQ multiplex PCR, yet TCRdb's version contains in-frame clones alone and is incomplete. Among roughly 130,000 clones, 88% were seen once, and the ten largest hold approximately 7%. The V gene is TRBV7-9, the J gene TRBJ2-7; D is unresolved. The origin of this receptor is an adult in good health. Sequences were derived from peripheral blood, sampled on day 0 of AZD1222 vaccination. This CDR3 is CASSPQYF. The CDR3 DNA sequence: TGTGCCAGCAGCCCTCAGTACTTC.